This entry is about one T cell receptor beta chain. Which antigen it targets is not known. Base qualities are not at hand, and no much larger clone is one base apart. This sample stems from a study of regulatory T cells in long-lasting Graves disease (dated by TCRdb to 2020 to 2022). Study-wide context: Patients with newly diagnosed Graves' disease had been on antithyroid drugs for under 3 months. Persistent Graves' disease patients were compared with newly diagnosed Graves' disease patients by peripheral blood TCR sequencing and RNA sequencing. The study was conducted in China and was registered as a clinical trial. A total of 35 or so samples were covered by TCR sequencing, comprising some 13 persistent and approximately 20 newly diagnosed Graves' disease patients. The full study reports these points: The authors acknowledged the small sample size as a limitation that may reduce accuracy. TRBV28, TRBJ1-2 and TRBJ2-5 were preferentially used in persistent disease, while TRBV20-1 and TRBJ2-1 were favored in newly diagnosed disease. Compared with newly diagnosed patients, patients with persistent Graves' disease had lower TCR Shannon entropy and fewer highly expanded clones, which suggests clonal expansion. Sequencing and analysis were limited to the TCR beta chain. A larger number of public clonotypes was shared among persistent patients (around 2,500) than among newly diagnosed patients (approximately 1,000). Because the primary lesion, thyroid tissue, could not be accessed, the study looked at peripheral blood alone.

The sample's time point label, decoded: newly diagnosed GD, antithyroid drugs for less than 3 months. RNA was extracted from PBMCs in TRIzol for both TCR sequencing and RNA sequencing. The diagnosis of Graves' disease was made according to American Thyroid Association guidelines. The patients came from an endocrinology department in Xi'an, China. Each patient gave approximately 9 milliliters of peripheral blood, collected in an EDTA anticoagulant tube. PBMCs were isolated by Ficoll Paque Plus density gradient separation without further T cell sorting. An Agilent 2100 Bioanalyzer and agarose gel were used to check RNA quality, while a NanoDrop 2000 measured RNA concentration. The library was prepared using multiplex PCR. The sequencer listed for this sample is Illumina HiSeq 4000. iRepertoire HTBI primers and Arm-PCR amplification of CDR3 regions were used to construct TCR beta libraries. Before sequencing, the PCR products underwent gel purification. The paper's data handling went like this. Across samples, about 63 TRBV and roughly 15 TRBJ segments were identified and used for gene usage analysis of CDR3 amino acid clonotypes. COPE and FqMerger were used to merge the filtered high-quality paired reads into contigs. BLAST was used to align contigs to the IMGT TRBV, TRBD and TRBJ reference genes, and CDR3 was defined following IMGT. Any clonotype with a frequency above 0.1% was counted as a highly expanded clone. Repertoire diversity was measured by Shannon entropy, and V-J evenness by the Gini coefficient. Clonotypes shared by more than one individual were considered public. TCRdb passed the public sequencing reads through fastp at Q25 and MiXCR, retaining productive beta sequences. Rows are combined by CDR3 protein, so each entry shows the most common genes and DNA. What appears here as the V and J calls and clone size reflects TCRdb's work, not the paper's. The sample has around 420,000 distinct CDR3 sequences on record, about 15% of them singletons. The top ten clonotypes cover about 8.3% of the sample.

Ends trimmed: V by 3 bases, J by 4 bases; bases unmatched to a gene: 8. Sequences SEHNR (CDR1) and FQNEAQ (CDR2) are obtained from the germline V gene (reference sequence). The CDR3 measures 15 amino acids from cysteine to phenylalanine. Only CDR3 DNA is held: 45 bases, read in frame from base 1. These data were likewise used in another study, on T cells in Graves' hyperthyroidism and ophthalmopathy. As the second study states: A patient counted as having stable Graves' hyperthyroidism if no progression to ophthalmopathy occurred over 18 months of follow-up. Hyperthyroidism patients were aged 18 to 65 years and newly diagnosed, with disease duration of less than 2 months. The study excluded patients with uncontrolled infections, other autoimmune diseases, pregnancy or lactation. Diagnoses relied on clinical symptoms, serum thyroxine and TRAb, thyroid ultrasound and orbital computed tomography. The first round of RT-PCR for the TCR CDR3 was performed with the HTBI primer set and the Qiagen OneStep RT-PCR kit. Blood samples also contained most of the expanded thyroid clonotypes (frequency above 0.001), which suggests that blood repertoires may reflect thyroid immune responses. A 13 V-J signature model separated ophthalmopathy from stable hyperthyroidism, with about 88% sensitivity and roughly 84% specificity in cross-validation and 80%/75% in testing. In validation, the model predicted progression to ophthalmopathy with around 71% sensitivity and around 72% specificity, a median of 6.5 months before onset. TCR V-J signatures able to tell the groups apart were searched for in a discovery cohort of 90 to 100 patients, of whom about 40 had Graves' ophthalmopathy and about 60 had stable Graves' hyperthyroidism. Prospective prediction of ophthalmopathy was tested in an independent validation cohort consisting of 18 to 20 hyperthyroidism patients and around 16 patients who later progressed to ophthalmopathy. The 100 or so discovery patients were randomly split 7:3 into training and test sets. In over five Graves' hyperthyroidism patients, the study also compared T-cell repertoires from thyroid tissue with T-cell repertoires from blood. After blood sampling, hyperthyroidism patients were treated with methimazole at a starting dose of 30 mg daily, and ophthalmopathy patients were treated with high-dose intravenous methylprednisolone. The libraries were constructed in a second round of multiplex PCR and then size-selected and purified. The libraries were sequenced on an Illumina HiSeq2000 using paired-end 100 bp reads. Raw data were processed with SOAPnuke, discarding reads with adapters, uncalled bases, mean Phred below 15, or no exact constant-primer or identifier match. COPE v1.2.5 was used to merge high-quality paired reads, and clonotypes were defined as unique nucleotide sequences. Clonotypes were aligned to IMGT TRBV, TRBD and TRBJ reference segments using MiTCR v1.1. Analysis was restricted to V-J combinations with a frequency above 0.0001, which covered just over 98% of repertoires. A TCS score was defined as the ratio of F50 (clonal expansion) to E x V (chaos), with BLOSUM62-based TCRdist applied between CDR3 peptides within each V-J. Welch's t-statistics and random forest reduced 500 to 550 V-J features to around 14, which were used in a naive Bayes classifier (R e1071). No statistical method was used to fix the sample size in advance, and group allocation was not hidden from the investigators. TCR Vbeta CDR3 sequencing of around 130 peripheral blood samples (approximately 44 ophthalmopathy, under 80 hyperthyroidism and roughly 17 progressor patients) is reported in the paper.

The rearrangement joined TRBV7-9 to TRBJ1-2; the central 7 bases match TRBD1. The specimen comprised peripheral blood mononuclear cells (PBMCs), sampled at new diagnosis, from a patient treated with antithyroid drugs. The sequence derives from a middle-aged woman with Graves disease. Donor details come from another sample of the same person, matched by shared clones. Read as DNA, the sequence is TGTGCCAGCAGCTTGAAGGGACAGTACCTCTATGGCTACACCTTC. Protein translation: CASSLKGQYLYGYTF.